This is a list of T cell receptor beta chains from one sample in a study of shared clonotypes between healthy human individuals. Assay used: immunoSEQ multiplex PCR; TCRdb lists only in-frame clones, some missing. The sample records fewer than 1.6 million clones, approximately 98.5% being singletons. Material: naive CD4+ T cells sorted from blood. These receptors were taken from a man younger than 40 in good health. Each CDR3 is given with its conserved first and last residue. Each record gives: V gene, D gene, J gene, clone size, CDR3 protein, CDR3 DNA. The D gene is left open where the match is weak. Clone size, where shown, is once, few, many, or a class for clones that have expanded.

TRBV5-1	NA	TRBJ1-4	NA	CASSLRVNEKLFF	TGCGCCAGCAGCCTCCGTGTTAATGAAAAACTGTTTTTT
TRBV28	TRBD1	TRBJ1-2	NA	CASVAPGTGYYGYTF	TGTGCCAGCGTGGCACCCGGGACAGGCTACTATGGCTACACCTTC
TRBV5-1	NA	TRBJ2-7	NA	CASGREYYEQYF	TGCGCCAGTGGGCGGGAATACTACGAGCAGTACTTC
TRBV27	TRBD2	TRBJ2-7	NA	CASSATSGSPRVYEQYF	TGTGCCAGCAGTGCGACTAGCGGGAGCCCCAGGGTCTACGAGCAGTACTTC
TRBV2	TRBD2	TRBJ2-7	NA	CASSETAGGPYEQYF	TGTGCCAGCAGTGAAACAGCGGGAGGGCCCTACGAGCAGTACTTC
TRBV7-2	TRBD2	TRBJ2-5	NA	CASSLLLAKETQYF	TGTGCCAGCAGCTTATTACTAGCGAAGGAGACCCAGTACTTC
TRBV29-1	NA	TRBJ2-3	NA	CSVYKGTDTQYF	TGCAGCGTTTATAAGGGAACAGATACGCAGTATTTT
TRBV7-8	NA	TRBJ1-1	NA	CASSSTGRNTEAFF	TGTGCCAGCAGCTCTACAGGGCGGAACACTGAAGCTTTCTTT
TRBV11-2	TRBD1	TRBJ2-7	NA	CASSRLRGSPNEQYF	TGTGCCAGCAGCCGACTCAGGGGGAGTCCCAACGAGCAGTACTTC
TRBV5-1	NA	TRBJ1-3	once	CASSPRPASGNTIYF	TGCGCCAGCAGCCCGAGGCCTGCCTCTGGAAACACCATATATTTT
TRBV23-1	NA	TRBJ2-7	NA	CASSQGGVSRGYEQYF	TGCGCCAGCAGTCAGGGCGGGGTGTCGAGGGGGTACGAGCAGTACTTC
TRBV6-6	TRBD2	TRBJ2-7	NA	CASSPRLAVYEQYF	TGTGCCAGCAGCCCAAGACTAGCGGTTTACGAGCAGTACTTC
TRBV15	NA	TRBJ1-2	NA	CATSRDQGGTYGYTF	TGTGCCACCAGCAGAGATCAGGGCGGGACCTATGGCTACACCTTC
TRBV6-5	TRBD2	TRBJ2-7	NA	CASSYSGTIYEQYF	TGTGCCAGCAGTTACTCGGGGACTATCTACGAGCAGTACTTC
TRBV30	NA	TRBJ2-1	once	CAWSLDNYNEQFF	TGTGCCTGGAGTTTGGACAACTACAATGAGCAGTTCTTC
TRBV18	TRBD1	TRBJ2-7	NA	CASSPTGTGVSVYLYF	TGTGCCAGCTCACCAACCGGGACAGGGGTCTCGGTTTATCTGTACTTC
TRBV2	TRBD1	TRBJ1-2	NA	CASSEQTGAGYTF	TGTGCCAGCAGTGAACAGACAGGGGCTGGCTACACCTTC
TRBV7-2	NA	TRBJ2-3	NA	CASSLVVGGDTQYF	TGTGCCAGCAGCTTAGTGGTGGGGGGTGATACGCAGTATTTT
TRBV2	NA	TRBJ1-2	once	CASSEERDSGYTF	TGTGCCAGCAGTGAAGAGCGGGACTCTGGCTACACCTTC
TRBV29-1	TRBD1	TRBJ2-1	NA	CSVVGTGVYNEQFF	TGCAGCGTTGTAGGGACAGGGGTCTACAATGAGCAGTTCTTC
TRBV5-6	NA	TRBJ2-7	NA	CASSFQVGEQYF	TGTGCCAGCAGCTTCCAGGTTGGCGAGCAGTACTTC
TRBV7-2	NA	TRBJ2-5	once	CASSSPPQGEETQYF	TGTGCCAGCAGCTCCCCCCCCCAGGGCGAAGAGACCCAGTACTTC
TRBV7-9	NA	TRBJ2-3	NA	CASSLAADTQYF	TGTGCCAGCAGCTTAGCCGCAGATACGCAGTATTTT
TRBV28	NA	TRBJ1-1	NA	CASSRRRLTEAFF	TGTGCCAGCAGTCGGCGCCGCCTAACTGAAGCTTTCTTT
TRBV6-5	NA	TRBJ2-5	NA	CASSYSQVGETQYF	TGTGCCAGCAGTTACTCGCAGGTCGGAGAGACCCAGTACTTC
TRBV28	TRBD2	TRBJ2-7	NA	CASSSSGASYEQYF	TGTGCCAGCAGCTCTAGCGGGGCCTCCTACGAGCAGTACTTC
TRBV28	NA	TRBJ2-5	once	CASSSPTLRETQYF	TGTGCCAGCAGTTCCCCGACACTCCGTGAGACCCAGTACTTC
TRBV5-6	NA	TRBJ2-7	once	CASSYRTGGVYEQYF	TGTGCCAGCAGCTACCGGACAGGAGGGGTCTACGAGCAGTACTTC
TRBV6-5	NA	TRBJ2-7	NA	CASTRGTTGRSEQYF	TGTGCCAGCACACGAGGGACGACCGGGCGCTCCGAGCAGTACTTC
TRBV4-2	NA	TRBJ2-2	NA	CASSQLGRGAGQGGELFF	TGTGCCAGCAGCCAATTAGGCCGGGGGGCCGGACAAGGCGGGGAGCTGTTTTTT
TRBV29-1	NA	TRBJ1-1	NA	CSVSQTVVNTEAFF	TGCAGCGTCTCCCAGACGGTCGTGAACACTGAAGCTTTCTTT
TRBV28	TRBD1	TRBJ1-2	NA	CASRGDSNYGYTF	TGTGCCAGCAGGGGGGACAGTAACTATGGCTACACCTTC
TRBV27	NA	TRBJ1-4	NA	CASSWRRGNEKLFF	TGTGCCAGCAGTTGGCGGAGGGGTAATGAAAAACTGTTTTTT
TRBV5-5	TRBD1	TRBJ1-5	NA	CASSSRDRGEPQHF	TGTGCCAGCAGCTCCCGGGACAGGGGTGAGCCCCAGCATTTT
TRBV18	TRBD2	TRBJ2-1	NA	CASSPRLLAGVPNEQFF	TGTGCCAGCTCACCACGTCTCCTAGCGGGAGTCCCCAATGAGCAGTTCTTC